This T cell receptor beta chain is drawn from a study of T cells in Graves' hyperthyroidism and ophthalmopathy. Study-level findings and limits: A model built on 13 V-J features separated ophthalmopathy from stable hyperthyroidism. Expanded thyroid clonotypes (above 0.001) were mostly also found in blood.

Looked up from germline, CDR1 is GTSNPN and CDR2 is SVGIG (reference sequence). This CDR3 contains 15 residues. The germline V and J ends were trimmed by 0 bases and 5 bases, with 16 bases remaining between them. This clonotype has a count of ten or more. Its specificity is not known. RNA transcripts served as the template for amplifying TCR beta CDR3 regions. During a first-round RT-PCR of the TCR CDR3, the HTBI primer set was used. TCRdb called the multiplex PCR reads again in MiXCR, with one record for every CDR3 protein. The sample has hundreds of thousands of distinct CDR3 sequences, 12% to 15% seen once; the top ten hold 10%.

This TCR derives from a woman aged 18-35 years with Graves' hyperthyroidism. The sample comprised blood. The chain joins TRBV30 to TRBJ2-5; D possibly corresponds to TRBD2 (6 bases). The CDR3 spells CAWSVGGRPTETQYF. DNA of the CDR3: TGTGCCTGGAGTGTAGGAGGGCGGCCGACGGAGACCCAGTACTTC.